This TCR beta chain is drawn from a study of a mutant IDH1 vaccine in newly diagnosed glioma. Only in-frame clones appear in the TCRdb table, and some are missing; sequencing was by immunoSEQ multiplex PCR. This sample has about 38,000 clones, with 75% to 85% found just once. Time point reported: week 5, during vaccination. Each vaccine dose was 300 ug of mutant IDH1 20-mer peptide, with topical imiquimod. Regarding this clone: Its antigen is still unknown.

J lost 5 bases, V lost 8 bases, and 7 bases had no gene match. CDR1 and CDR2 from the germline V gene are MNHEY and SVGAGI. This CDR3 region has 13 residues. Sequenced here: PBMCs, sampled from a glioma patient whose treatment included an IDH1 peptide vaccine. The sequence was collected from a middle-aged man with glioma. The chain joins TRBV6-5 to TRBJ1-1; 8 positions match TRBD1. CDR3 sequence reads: CASLDRVGTEAFF. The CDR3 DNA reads TGTGCCAGCCTGGACAGGGTGGGAACTGAAGCTTTCTTT.